A selection of T cell receptor beta chains follows, all from one sample in a study of shared clonotypes between healthy human individuals. Profiling relied on immunoSEQ multiplex PCR, and the TCRdb table lists in-frame clones only, not all of them. The sample shows around 79,000 clones, 50% to 70% of them seen only once. What was sequenced was memory CD8+ T cells sorted from blood. Every receptor here comes from a man aged 25-45 years in good health. Each CDR3 is given with its conserved first and last residue. The D gene is left open where the match is weak. The size field is filled for only some rows; it gives once, few, many or a size class.

v_call	d_call	clone_size	j_call	cdr3_nt	cdr3_aa
TRBV27	NA	NA	TRBJ2-2	TGTGCCAGCAGTTCCGGACGGGGTTTAACCGGGGAGCTGTTTTTT	CASSSGRGLTGELFF
TRBV5-6	TRBD2	once	TRBJ2-7	TGTGCCAGCAGCTCCCTAGCGGCCCTCTCCTACGAGCAGTACTTC	CASSSLAALSYEQYF
TRBV30	NA	medium-sized	TRBJ2-7	TGTGCCTGGTCAGGAAGGGGACCCTACGAGCAGTACTTC	CAWSGRGPYEQYF
TRBV19	NA	few	TRBJ2-7	TGTGCCAGTAGTACGCAGGGGATCCACGAGCAGTACTTC	CASSTQGIHEQYF
TRBV2	TRBD2	few	TRBJ2-7	TGTGCCAGCAGTTCTGGGACTAGCGGGAGTTACGAGCAGTACTTC	CASSSGTSGSYEQYF
TRBV4-3	NA	NA	TRBJ1-5	TGCGCCAGCAGCCAAGTAGTGGGGTCTCAGCCCCAGCATTTT	CASSQVVGSQPQHF
TRBV19	TRBD2	few	TRBJ2-1	TGTGCCAGTAGTATTGGGACTAGCGGGAGCAATGAGCAGTTCTTC	CASSIGTSGSNEQFF
TRBV4-2	TRBD2	NA	TRBJ2-7	TGTGCCAGCAGCCCCGAGCGGGAGCGGGGTGAGCAGTACTTC	CASSPERERGEQYF
TRBV4-1	TRBD2	NA	TRBJ2-7	TGCGCCAGCAGCCGGACTAGATATTCCCACGAGCAGTACTTC	CASSRTRYSHEQYF
TRBV19	NA	NA	TRBJ2-7	TGTGCCAGTAGTATATGGGACTACGAGCAGTACTTC	CASSIWDYEQYF
TRBV28	NA	NA	TRBJ2-7	TGTGCCAGCAACGGGATCTCCTACGAGCAGTACTTC	CASNGISYEQYF
TRBV2	NA	few	TRBJ2-1	TGTGCCAGCAGTGTTATGGACAATGAGCAGTTCTTC	CASSVMDNEQFF
TRBV27	NA	many	TRBJ2-1	TGTGCCAGCAACCTACCGGGACTGGAGCAGTTCTTC	CASNLPGLEQFF
TRBV19	TRBD1	many	TRBJ2-7	TGTGCCACTCAGCCGAGGACAGGGTCCGAGCAGTACTTC	CATQPRTGSEQYF
TRBV5-4	TRBD2	NA	TRBJ2-7	TGTGCCAGCAGCCAGCGGGGGGAGGGCCTCTACGAGCAGTACTTC	CASSQRGEGLYEQYF
TRBV5-1	TRBD2	once	TRBJ2-7	TGCGCCAGCAGCCTCACAGCGGGAGGGGGGTACGAGCAGTACTTC	CASSLTAGGGYEQYF
TRBV5-4	NA	NA	TRBJ2-2	TGTGCCAGCAGCTACAGGAACACCGGGGAGCTGTTTTTT	CASSYRNTGELFF
TRBV7-9	NA	once	TRBJ2-3	TGTGCCAGCAGCACTCCGGGCACCCTCCTGACAGATACGCAGTATTTT	CASSTPGTLLTDTQYF
TRBV27	NA	NA	TRBJ2-3	TGTGCCAGCAGTAAACTATTCGACAGGACTAGCACAGATACGCAGTATTTT	CASSKLFDRTSTDTQYF
TRBV6-1	NA	few	TRBJ2-7	TGTGCCAGCAGCACAGCCTACGAGCAGTACTTC	CASSTAYEQYF
TRBV29-1	TRBD1	NA	TRBJ2-3	TGCAGCGTTGAATCGACAGGGATGAGAACAGATACGCAGTATTTT	CSVESTGMRTDTQYF
TRBV9	NA	NA	TRBJ1-1	TGTGCCAGCAGCGTAGACGGGGAGAACACTGAAGCTTTCTTT	CASSVDGENTEAFF
TRBV28	NA	NA	TRBJ2-1	TGTGCCAGCAGTTTAAGCGGGCCCGAGCAGTTCTTC	CASSLSGPEQFF
TRBV11-2	TRBD2	NA	TRBJ2-4	TGTGCCAGCAGCTTATTGAGTAGCGGGAGAGCCAAAAACATTCAGTACTTC	CASSLLSSGRAKNIQYF
TRBV7-9	NA	many	TRBJ2-1	TGTGCCAGCAGCTTAGTTTACCCGGGTTTCGGCAATGAGCAGTTCTTC	CASSLVYPGFGNEQFF
TRBV28	NA	NA	TRBJ2-7	TGTGCCAGCAGTTTTCAGTACGAGCAGTACTTC	CASSFQYEQYF
TRBV6-5	TRBD1	NA	TRBJ1-5	TGTGCCAGCAGTTACAAGGGGGCTAGAAATCAGCCCCAGCATTTT	CASSYKGARNQPQHF
TRBV6-6	TRBD1	many	TRBJ2-7	TGTGCCAGCAGTACCGGGACAGGGGGCTACGAGCAGTACTTC	CASSTGTGGYEQYF
TRBV12-1	NA	NA	TRBJ2-6	TGTGCCAGCAGCACGCTTATAGGACAAAGTCGGGCCAACGTCCTGACTTTC	CASSTLIGQSRANVLTF
TRBV28	TRBD2	few	TRBJ2-7	TGTGCCATTAGCGGGAGAACCTACGAGCAGTACTTC	CAISGRTYEQYF
TRBV5-1	NA	NA	TRBJ1-4	TGCGCCAGCAGCTTCTGGGCCGGGAGTCAGGGAGAAAAACTGTTTTTT	CASSFWAGSQGEKLFF
TRBV5-1	NA	once	TRBJ2-2	TGCGCCAGCAAAGAGGGGGGAGTGAACGGGGAGCTGTTTTTT	CASKEGGVNGELFF
TRBV18	NA	NA	TRBJ2-7	TGTGCCAGCTCACCAGGACCGGCCTCCGAGCAGTACTTC	CASSPGPASEQYF
TRBV7-2	NA	few	TRBJ2-1	TGTGCCAGCAGCTTAGCGGCGATTGAGGATGAGCAGTTCTTC	CASSLAAIEDEQFF
TRBV29-1	NA	NA	TRBJ1-2	TGCAGCGTGAACCCCCTAATACAGGGCCAGTATGGCTACACCTTC	CSVNPLIQGQYGYTF
TRBV28	TRBD2	NA	TRBJ2-7	TGTGCCAGCATGTTTTTGGGGACTAGCGGCCTATACGAGCAGTACTTC	CASMFLGTSGLYEQYF
TRBV5-1	TRBD2	once	TRBJ2-3	TGCGCCAGCAGCGGCGGGACTAGCGGGGCCGATACGCAGTATTTT	CASSGGTSGADTQYF
TRBV7-6	NA	NA	TRBJ1-5	TGTGCCAGCAGCCTAGGTTGGGGGGTGAGCAATCAGCCCCAGCATTTT	CASSLGWGVSNQPQHF
TRBV7-2	NA	medium-sized	TRBJ2-7	TGTGCCAGCAGCTTAGACCCCAGATACGAGCAGTACTTC	CASSLDPRYEQYF